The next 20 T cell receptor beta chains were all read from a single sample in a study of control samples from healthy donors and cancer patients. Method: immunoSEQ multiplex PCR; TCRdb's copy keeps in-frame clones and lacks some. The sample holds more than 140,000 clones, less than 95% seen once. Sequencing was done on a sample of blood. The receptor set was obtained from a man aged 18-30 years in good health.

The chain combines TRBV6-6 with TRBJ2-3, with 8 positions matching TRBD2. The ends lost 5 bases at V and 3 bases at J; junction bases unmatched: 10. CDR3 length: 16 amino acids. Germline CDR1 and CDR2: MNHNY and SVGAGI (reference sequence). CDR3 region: CASSTTSVGGTDTQYF. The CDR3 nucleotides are TGTGCCAGCAGTACGACTAGCGTGGGTGGAACAGATACGCAGTATTTT.

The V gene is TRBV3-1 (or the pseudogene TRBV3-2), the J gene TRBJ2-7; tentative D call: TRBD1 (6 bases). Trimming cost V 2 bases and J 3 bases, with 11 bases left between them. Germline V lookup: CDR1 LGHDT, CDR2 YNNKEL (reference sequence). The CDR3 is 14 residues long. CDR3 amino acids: CASSQTGTLYEQYF. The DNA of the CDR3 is TGTGCCAGCAGCCAAACAGGGACCCTCTACGAGCAGTACTTC.

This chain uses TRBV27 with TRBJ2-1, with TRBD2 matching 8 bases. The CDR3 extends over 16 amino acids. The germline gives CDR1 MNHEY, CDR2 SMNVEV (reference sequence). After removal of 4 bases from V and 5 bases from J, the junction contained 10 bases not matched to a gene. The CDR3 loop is CASSSESGGVDNEQFF. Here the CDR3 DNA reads TGTGCCAGCAGTTCCGAAAGCGGGGGAGTCGACAATGAGCAGTTCTTC.

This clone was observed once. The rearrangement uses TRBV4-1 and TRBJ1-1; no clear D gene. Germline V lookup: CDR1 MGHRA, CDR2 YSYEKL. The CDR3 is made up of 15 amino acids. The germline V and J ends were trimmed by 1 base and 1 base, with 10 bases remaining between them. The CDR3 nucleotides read TGCGCCAGCAGCCAAGGATCTCGGGAGAACACTGAAGCTTTCTTT. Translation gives CASSQGSRENTEAFF.

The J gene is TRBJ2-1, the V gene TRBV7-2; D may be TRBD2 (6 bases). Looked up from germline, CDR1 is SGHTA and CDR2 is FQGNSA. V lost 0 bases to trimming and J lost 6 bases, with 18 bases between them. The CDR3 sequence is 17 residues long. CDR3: CASSLARVATRLNEQFF. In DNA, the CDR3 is TGTGCCAGCAGCTTAGCGCGAGTAGCGACTAGGCTCAATGAGCAGTTCTTC.

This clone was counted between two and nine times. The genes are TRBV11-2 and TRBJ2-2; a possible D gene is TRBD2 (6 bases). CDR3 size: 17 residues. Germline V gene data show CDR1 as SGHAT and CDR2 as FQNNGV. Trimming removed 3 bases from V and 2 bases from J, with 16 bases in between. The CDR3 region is CASSFLPGLLNTGELFF. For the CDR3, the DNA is TGTGCCAGCAGCTTCCTTCCTGGACTACTCAACACCGGGGAGCTGTTTTTT.

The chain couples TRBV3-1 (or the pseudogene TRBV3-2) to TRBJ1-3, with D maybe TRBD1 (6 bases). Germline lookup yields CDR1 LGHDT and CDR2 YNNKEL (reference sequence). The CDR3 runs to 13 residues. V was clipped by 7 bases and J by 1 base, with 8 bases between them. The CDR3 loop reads CASTGVSGNTIYF. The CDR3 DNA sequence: TGTGCCAGCACAGGGGTTTCTGGAAACACCATATATTTT.

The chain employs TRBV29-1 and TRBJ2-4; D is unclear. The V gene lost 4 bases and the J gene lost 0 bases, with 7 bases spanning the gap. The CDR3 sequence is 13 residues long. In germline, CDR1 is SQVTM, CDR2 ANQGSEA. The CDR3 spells CSVGLLAKNIQYF. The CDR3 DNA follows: TGCAGCGTTGGACTTCTAGCCAAAAACATTCAGTACTTC.

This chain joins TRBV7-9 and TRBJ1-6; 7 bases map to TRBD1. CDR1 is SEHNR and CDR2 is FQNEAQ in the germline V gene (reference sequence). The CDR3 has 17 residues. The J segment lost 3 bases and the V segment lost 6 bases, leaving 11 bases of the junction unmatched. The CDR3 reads CASRPANRGNYNSPLHF. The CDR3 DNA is TGTGCCAGCAGACCAGCGAACAGGGGAAACTATAATTCACCCCTCCACTTT.

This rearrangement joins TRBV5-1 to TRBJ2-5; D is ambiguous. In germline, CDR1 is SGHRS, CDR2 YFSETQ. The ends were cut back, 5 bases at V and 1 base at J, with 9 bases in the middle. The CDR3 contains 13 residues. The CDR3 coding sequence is TGCGCCAGCAGGGGGTGGCCCCAAGAGACCCAGTACTTC. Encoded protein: CASRGWPQETQYF.

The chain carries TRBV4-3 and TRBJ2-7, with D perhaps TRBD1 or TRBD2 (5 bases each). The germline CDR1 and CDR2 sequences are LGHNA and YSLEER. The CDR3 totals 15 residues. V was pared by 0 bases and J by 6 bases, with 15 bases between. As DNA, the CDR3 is TGCGCCAGCAGCCAAGATCGGGACGGCCGTGTCGAGCAGTACTTC. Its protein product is CASSQDRDGRVEQYF.

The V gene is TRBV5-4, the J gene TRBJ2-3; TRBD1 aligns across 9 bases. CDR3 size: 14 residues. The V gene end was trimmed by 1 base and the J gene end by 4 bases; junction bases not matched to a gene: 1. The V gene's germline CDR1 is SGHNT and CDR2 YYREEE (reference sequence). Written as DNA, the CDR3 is TGTGCCAGCAGCTTGTGGACAGGGGCAGATACGCAGTATTTT. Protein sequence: CASSLWTGADTQYF.

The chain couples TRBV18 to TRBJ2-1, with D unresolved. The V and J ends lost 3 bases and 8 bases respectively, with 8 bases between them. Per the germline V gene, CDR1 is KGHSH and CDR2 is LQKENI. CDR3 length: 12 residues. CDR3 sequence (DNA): TGTGCCAGCTCACCGAATGGGGATGAGCAGTTCTTC. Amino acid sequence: CASSPNGDEQFF.

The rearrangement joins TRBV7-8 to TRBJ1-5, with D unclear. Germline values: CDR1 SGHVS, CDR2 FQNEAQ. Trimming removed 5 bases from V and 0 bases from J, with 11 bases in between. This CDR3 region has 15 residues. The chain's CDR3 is CASSPGRDSNQPQHF. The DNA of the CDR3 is TGTGCCAGCAGCCCCGGGCGGGATAGCAATCAGCCCCAGCATTTT.

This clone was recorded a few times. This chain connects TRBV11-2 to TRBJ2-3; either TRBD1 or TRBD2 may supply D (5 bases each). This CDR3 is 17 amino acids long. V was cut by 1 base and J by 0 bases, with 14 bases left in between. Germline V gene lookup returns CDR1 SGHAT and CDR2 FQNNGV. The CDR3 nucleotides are TGTGCCAGCAGCTTAGGTCGAGGGGACGTTAGCACAGATACGCAGTATTTT. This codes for CASSLGRGDVSTDTQYF.

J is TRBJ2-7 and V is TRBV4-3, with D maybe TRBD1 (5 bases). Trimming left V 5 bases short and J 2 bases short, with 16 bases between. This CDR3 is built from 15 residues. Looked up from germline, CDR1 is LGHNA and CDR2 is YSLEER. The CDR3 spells CASSEGPRDTYEQYF. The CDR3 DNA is TGCGCCAGCAGCGAAGGACCCAGGGATACCTACGAGCAGTACTTC.

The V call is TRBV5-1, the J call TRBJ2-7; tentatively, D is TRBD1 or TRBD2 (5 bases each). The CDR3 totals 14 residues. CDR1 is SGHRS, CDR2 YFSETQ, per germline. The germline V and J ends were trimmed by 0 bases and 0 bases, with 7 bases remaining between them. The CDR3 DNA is TGCGCCAGCAGCTTGGATGGGGGCTCCTACGAGCAGTACTTC. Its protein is CASSLDGGSYEQYF.

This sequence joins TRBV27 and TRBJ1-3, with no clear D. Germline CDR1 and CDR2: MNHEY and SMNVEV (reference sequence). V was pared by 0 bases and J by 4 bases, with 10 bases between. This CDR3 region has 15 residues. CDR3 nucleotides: TGTGCCAGCAGTTTATCCTCGATTTCGGGAAACACCATATATTTT. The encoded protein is CASSLSSISGNTIYF.

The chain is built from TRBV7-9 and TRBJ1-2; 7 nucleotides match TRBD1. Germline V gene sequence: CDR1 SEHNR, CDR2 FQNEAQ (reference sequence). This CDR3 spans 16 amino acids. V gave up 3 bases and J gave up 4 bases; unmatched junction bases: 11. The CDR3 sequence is CASSFAEPGQIYGYTF. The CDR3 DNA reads TGTGCCAGCAGCTTCGCCGAGCCGGGACAGATCTATGGCTACACCTTC.

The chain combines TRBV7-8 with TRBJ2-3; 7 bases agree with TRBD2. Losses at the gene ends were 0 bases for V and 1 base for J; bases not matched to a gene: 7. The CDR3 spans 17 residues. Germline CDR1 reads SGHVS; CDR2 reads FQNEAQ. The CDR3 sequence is CASSLAVSRGGTDTQYF. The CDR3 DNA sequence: TGTGCCAGCAGCTTAGCGGTTTCCCGGGGGGGCACAGATACGCAGTATTTT.